This T cell receptor beta chain was identified in a study of shared clonotypes between healthy human individuals. This clone appeared once. Profiled with immunoSEQ multiplex PCR; TCRdb holds only in-frame clones, not every one. Among around 1,900,000 clones, approximately 92% were seen once, and the ten largest hold approximately 1.6%. Cells designated naive CD8 were CD45RO-negative and were positively selected for CCR7, with terminally differentiated effector memory CD45RA+ cells excluded. The sequence came from a man younger than 30 in good health. Some clones in this sample may be carry-over from other donors' samples. Sequenced: naive CD8+ T cells from PBMCs.

The chain's CDR3 is CASSQGGGVTEAFF. Here the CDR3 DNA reads TGTGCCAGCAGTCAGGGGGGAGGGGTCACTGAAGCTTTCTTT. The rearrangement links TRBV6-5 to TRBJ1-1; 7 nucleotides agree with TRBD1. Per the germline V gene, CDR1 is MNHEY and CDR2 is SVGAGI. This CDR3 is 14 amino acids long. With 5 bases clipped from V and 4 bases from J, the junction kept 7 bases outside the gene matches.